This T cell receptor (beta chain) emerged from a study of T-cell memory formation after mild COVID-19. Study details: Clusters were largely donor specific.

UMIs and sample barcodes were carried by the TCR alpha and TCR beta cDNA libraries that 5'RACE produced using constant-segment primers. Each CDR3 protein gets one entry after TCRdb re-called the 5' RACE reads with MiXCR. The data hold approximately 410,000 distinct CDR3 sequences, with less than 25% observed a single time. Germline CDR1 LGHNA, CDR2 YNFKEQ. The CDR3 spans 18 residues. J gave up 3 bases and V 2 bases, and 8 bases lay outside the gene matches. General observations from the study: Most CD4+ clones that shrank were in CM and EM, while CD8+ ones turned up in EMRA. CD4/CD8 balance held among clones contracting day 15 to 85, and later expanders leaned CD4+.

As to this clonotype: Its cognate antigen is unknown.

The chain couples TRBV4-2 to TRBJ2-2, with 11 bases identical to TRBD2. Sequenced sample: PBMCs or a T cell subset sorted from them (not recorded which). The TCR sequence derives from an adult woman who had mild COVID-19 (a few samples of this study predate the infection). Cell type and time point are not known. The CDR3: CASSQSLAGGFYTGELFF. CDR3 DNA: TGTGCCAGCAGCCAATCTCTAGCGGGAGGTTTCTACACCGGGGAGCTGTTTTTT.